These 8 T cell receptor beta chains originate from one sample sequenced in a study of shared clonotypes between healthy human individuals. CD8 cells classed as naive were CD45RO-negative and positively selected for CCR7, excluding terminally differentiated effector memory CD45RA+ cells. Here immunoSEQ multiplex PCR was the method, and the copy in TCRdb shows in-frame clones only, minus some. This sample has about 2.2 million clones, with roughly 93% found just once. Sample: naive CD8+ T cells from PBMCs. Receptor source: a man aged 18-30 years in good health. Some clones in this sample may be carry-over from other donors' samples.

The count of this clone is one. The CDR3 coding sequence is TGTGCCAGCAGCTTAACAGGTGCGGGCGACACTGAAGCTTTCTTT. The encoded protein is CASSLTGAGDTEAFF. The chain has TRBV7-3 and TRBJ1-1; D is undetermined. The length of the CDR3 is 15 residues. In germline, CDR1 is SGHTA, CDR2 FQGTGA. The V end lost 0 bases, the J end lost 3 bases, and 11 bases lay between the germline ends.

The J gene is TRBJ2-3, the V gene TRBV4-1, with a tentative D call TRBD2 (7 bases). The V end was cut by 2 bases, the J end by 0 bases, with 9 bases between. Germline assignment: CDR1 MGHRA and CDR2 YSYEKL. The CDR3 is made up of 15 amino acids. CDR3 loop: CASSQRGGSTDTQYF. In DNA, the CDR3 is TGCGCCAGCAGCCAAAGGGGGGGGAGCACAGATACGCAGTATTTT.

CDR3 residues: CASRPAETYNEQFF. CDR3 nucleotide sequence: TGTGCCAGTAGGCCAGCGGAGACTTACAATGAGCAGTTCTTC. V and J are TRBV19 and TRBJ2-1; a weak D match, TRBD2 (5 bases). The CDR3 is made up of 14 amino acids. In germline, CDR1 is LNHDA, CDR2 SQIVND (reference sequence). The ends were cut back, 6 bases at V and 4 bases at J, with 13 bases in the middle. Full variable domain (missing parts from reference TRBV19 and TRBJ2-1): DGGITQSPKYLFRKEGQNVTLSCEQNLNHDAMYWYRQDPGQGLRLIYYSQIVNDFQKGDIAEGYSVSREKKESFPLTVTSAQKNPTAFYLCASRPAETYNEQFFGPGTRLTVL.

V and J are TRBV15 and TRBJ2-3; 7 nucleotides agree with TRBD1. Unmatched junction bases numbered 2, after V lost 2 bases and J lost 0 bases. CDR1 is LNHNV and CDR2 is YYDKDF in the germline V gene (reference sequence). The CDR3 is 15 residues long. CDR3 region: CATSRTGESTDTQYF. Written as DNA, the CDR3 is TGTGCCACCAGCAGAACAGGGGAAAGCACAGATACGCAGTATTTT.

This CDR3 is CASSLRLALSSYNEQFF. CDR3 coding DNA: TGTGCCAGCAGTTTACGATTAGCGCTTAGCTCCTACAATGAGCAGTTCTTC. The rearrangement links TRBV28 to TRBJ2-1; a possible D gene is TRBD2 (5 bases). CDR1 and CDR2 from the germline V gene are MDHEN and SYDVKM. The CDR3 is 17 residues long. The germline V and J ends were trimmed by 2 bases and 0 bases, with 14 bases remaining between them.

The chain combines TRBV7-3 with TRBJ2-7; possibly TRBD2 for D (7 bases). V was clipped by 5 bases and J by 3 bases, with 20 bases between them. The CDR3 has 16 residues. Germline V CDR1 and CDR2: SGHTA, FQGTGA. This CDR3 is CASSPQGGGNFYEQYF. CDR3 nucleotides: TGTGCCAGCAGCCCCCAGGGAGGGGGAAATTTCTACGAGCAGTACTTC.

V is TRBV27 and J is TRBJ2-7; D is possibly TRBD1 (6 bases). This CDR3 has 14 amino acids. The V gene lost 5 bases and the J gene lost 0 bases, with 11 bases spanning the gap. Germline V gene data show CDR1 as MNHEY and CDR2 as SMNVEV (reference sequence). The CDR3 DNA follows: TGTGCCAGCAGTGCAAGGGGGTACTCCTACGAGCAGTACTTC. Translating it yields CASSARGYSYEQYF.

The gene calls are TRBV5-1 and TRBJ2-2, with D tentatively TRBD1 (6 bases). V was cut by 4 bases and J by 0 bases, with 10 bases left in between. The CDR3 has 15 amino acids. Germline V gene sequence: CDR1 SGHRS, CDR2 YFSETQ. The CDR3 protein is CASSTGTANTGELFF. DNA of the CDR3: TGCGCCAGCAGCACAGGGACCGCGAACACCGGGGAGCTGTTTTTT.